This entry lists 17 T cell receptor beta chains sequenced from one sample in a study of blood T cell repertoires in COVID-19. This table comes from immunoSEQ multiplex PCR, and its TCRdb copy is limited to in-frame clones, with some not included. The data hold hundreds of thousands of clones, with 85% to 90% observed a single time. Sequenced sample: PBMCs or T cells enriched from blood (not recorded which). Every receptor here comes from a woman in her late teens or twenties who had recovered from COVID-19.

The genes are TRBV27 and TRBJ2-2; 10 bases match TRBD2. The CDR3 runs to 16 residues. Germline CDR1 and CDR2: MNHEY and SMNVEV (reference sequence). V was clipped by 6 bases and J by 5 bases; unmatched bases: 9. The CDR3 is CASRSGGAGRTGELFF. The CDR3 nucleotides are TGTGCCAGCAGGAGCGGGGGGGCCGGTCGGACCGGGGAGCTGTTTTTT.

The chain uses TRBV30 and TRBJ1-2; a weak D match, TRBD1 (5 bases). V shed 2 bases and J shed 2 bases, with 12 bases lying between them. The CDR3 totals 14 residues. Germline V CDR1 and CDR2: GTSNPN, SVGIG (reference sequence). The CDR3 protein is CAWSFGGRNYGYTF. For the CDR3, the DNA is TGTGCCTGGAGTTTTGGGGGGAGGAACTATGGCTACACCTTC.

The chain joins TRBV5-4 to TRBJ2-3; a weak D match, TRBD2 (6 bases). The CDR3 loop spans 14 amino acids. The germline CDR1 and CDR2 sequences are SGHNT and YYREEE (reference sequence). V lost 3 bases and J lost 4, with 12 bases in between. This CDR3 reads CASSSEGWADTQYF. CDR3 DNA: TGTGCCAGCAGCTCGGAGGGTTGGGCAGATACGCAGTATTTT.

The count of this clone is one. The gene calls are TRBV2 and TRBJ2-7; D is possibly TRBD2 (5 bases). The CDR3 totals 12 residues. Germline V CDR1 and CDR2: SNHLY, FYNNEI. Between the trimmed V and J ends, which lost 7 bases and 7 bases, there was a span of 14 bases. The CDR3 sequence: CASTRAPGEQYF. The CDR3 nucleotides read TGTGCCAGCACCCGGGCCCCGGGGGAGCAGTACTTC.

The V and J genes are TRBV19 and TRBJ1-1, with D unclear. This CDR3 is built from 15 residues. Germline CDR1 and CDR2: LNHDA and SQIVND (reference sequence). The ends were cut back, 6 bases at V and 0 bases at J, with 14 bases in the middle. CDR3 amino acids: CASSSSTFMNTEAFF. The CDR3 bases are TGTGCCAGTAGCTCCTCGACATTCATGAACACTGAAGCTTTCTTT.

The chain has TRBV27 and TRBJ2-3; TRBD2 matches at 16 bases. In germline, CDR1 is MNHEY, CDR2 SMNVEV (reference sequence). The ends lost 4 bases at V and 2 bases at J; junction bases unmatched: 6. The CDR3 sequence is 18 residues long. CDR3 sequence (DNA): TGTGCCAGCAGTTCGGGACTAGCGGGGGGGCTTGACACAGATACGCAGTATTTT. Its translation is CASSSGLAGGLDTDTQYF.

The J gene is TRBJ2-5, the V gene TRBV18; possible D gene TRBD2, 5 bases. Trimming took 6 bases from V and 4 from J, leaving 9 bases between them. Germline V gene sequence: CDR1 KGHSH, CDR2 LQKENI. This CDR3 spans 12 amino acids. CDR3 amino acids: CASSPGRETQYF. Here the CDR3 DNA reads TGTGCCAGCTCCCCGGGGAGAGAGACCCAGTACTTC.

The table lists this clone with a count of one. CDR3 loop: CASSSGGISSDTQYF. For the CDR3, the DNA is TGTGCCAGTAGTAGCGGGGGAATAAGCTCAGATACGCAGTATTTT. The rearrangement uses TRBV19 and TRBJ2-3; the match to TRBD2 covers 7 bases. The junction had 8 bases not matched to a gene; V was cut back by 4 bases and J by 4 bases. The germline CDR1 and CDR2 sequences are LNHDA and SQIVND (reference sequence). CDR3 length: 15 amino acids.

This clone appeared once. CDR3 residues: CASSSEGYGYTF. The CDR3 DNA reads TGCGCCAGCAGCTCAGAGGGCTATGGCTACACCTTC. This rearrangement joins TRBV5-1 to TRBJ1-2; D gene unclear. V was cut by 3 bases and J by 4 bases, with 7 bases left in between. The CDR3 totals 12 residues. Germline CDR1 is SGHRS and CDR2 is YFSETQ.

This clone was counted a single time. The rearrangement joins TRBV19 to TRBJ2-3; D might be TRBD2 (6 bases). The CDR3 totals 14 residues. From germline, CDR1 is LNHDA and CDR2 SQIVND (reference sequence). The ends were cut back, 6 bases at V and 5 bases at J, with 15 bases in the middle. The CDR3 sequence is CASRRDSLGDTQYF. For the CDR3, the DNA is TGTGCCAGTAGGCGGGACTCCCTGGGAGATACGCAGTATTTT.

The chain combines TRBV29-1 with TRBJ2-5, with 13 bases matching TRBD2. The germline CDR1 and CDR2 sequences are SQVTM and ANQGSEA. The CDR3 is made up of 18 amino acids. V was clipped by 1 base and J by 4 bases; unmatched bases: 12. CDR3 coding DNA: TGCAGCGTTGAAGGGGGGACTAGCGGGGAGGAGGTCCTAGAGACCCAGTACTTC. It is translated as CSVEGGTSGEEVLETQYF.

The rearrangement uses TRBV3-1 (or the pseudogene TRBV3-2) and TRBJ1-1, with a possible D match to TRBD1 (6 bases). The V end lost 4 bases, the J end lost 0 bases, and 9 bases lay between the germline ends. Looked up from germline, CDR1 is LGHDT and CDR2 is YNNKEL (reference sequence). This CDR3 spans 14 amino acids. CDR3 in amino acids: CASSRTGMNTEAFF. Written as DNA, the CDR3 is TGTGCCAGCAGCCGAACAGGGATGAACACTGAAGCTTTCTTT.

Many counts were recorded for this clone. Here the CDR3 DNA reads TGTGCCAGCAAGACAGGGGGCTTAAATCAGCCCCAGCATTTT. Its protein product is CASKTGGLNQPQHF. The V and J genes are TRBV28 and TRBJ1-5, with 10 bases aligning to TRBD1. Germline V lookup: CDR1 MDHEN, CDR2 SYDVKM. This CDR3 has 14 amino acids. Trimming removed 7 bases from V and 4 bases from J; junction bases left unmatched: 4. The full variable domain, with the rest looked up from reference TRBV28 and TRBJ1-5, is DVKVTQSSRYLVKRTGEKVFLECVQDMDHENMFWYRQDPGLGLRLIYFSYDVKMKEKGDIPEGYSVSREKKERFSLILESASTNQTSMYLCASKTGGLNQPQHFGDGTRLSIL.

This rearrangement joins TRBV25-1 to TRBJ1-4; TRBD1 aligns across 10 bases. The V segment lost 7 bases and the J segment 8 bases; nucleotides outside the gene matches: 4. Germline V gene data show CDR1 as MGHDK and CDR2 as SYGVNS. This CDR3 is 13 amino acids long. Written as DNA, the CDR3 is TGTGCCAGCAAGGGGACAGGGGTAGAAAAACTGTTTTTT. Amino acid sequence: CASKGTGVEKLFF.

The chain couples TRBV6-5 to TRBJ1-2, with D hard to call. Between the trimmed V and J ends, which lost 3 bases and 8 bases, there was a span of 22 bases. CDR3 length: 16 residues. Per the germline V gene, CDR1 is MNHEY and CDR2 is SVGAGI. CDR3 amino acids: CASSYKEGIPWGGYTF. In nucleotides, the CDR3 is TGTGCCAGCAGTTATAAGGAGGGTATACCATGGGGAGGCTACACCTTC.

This rearrangement joins TRBV29-1 to TRBJ1-1, with 9 bases identical to TRBD1. The ends lost 2 bases at V and 7 bases at J; junction bases unmatched: 8. Germline-derived CDR1 and CDR2 are SQVTM and ANQGSEA. CDR3 length equals 14 residues. CDR3 DNA: TGCAGCGTTGAAAATGGGACAGGGCCTAGTGAAGCTTTCTTT. It is translated as CSVENGTGPSEAFF.

The chain carries TRBV24-1 and TRBJ2-2, with D uncertain. The germline V gene has CDR1 KGHDR and CDR2 SFDVKD. There are 15 residues in the CDR3. V gave up 1 base and J gave up 1 base, with 6 bases separating them. The CDR3 nucleotides read TGTGCCACCAGTGATTTTACAGAGAACACCGGGGAGCTGTTTTTT. Amino acid sequence: CATSDFTENTGELFF.